The rows below give T cell receptor beta chains drawn from one sample of a study of OX40 agonist ivuxolimab in advanced cancers. Produced via immunoSEQ multiplex PCR; TCRdb's table is partial and in-frame only. Of 45,000 to 60,000 clones listed, roughly nine tenths are singletons. This sample comprised CD4+ or CD8+ T cells sorted from blood, obtained in a trial of the OX40 agonist ivuxolimab. These receptors all come from an adult with an advanced solid tumor such as melanoma, head and neck, liver or kidney cancer. Each CDR3 is given with its conserved first and last residue. The D gene is left open where the match is weak.

>TRBV7-8|TRBJ2-5|NA
CASSLAPPGAETQYF
>TRBV28|TRBJ1-5|TRBD1
CASTRPGTVNQPQHF
>TRBV14|TRBJ2-7|NA
CASSQSTPYEQYF
>TRBV4-1|TRBJ1-4|NA
CASSQEVRLLGDEKLFF
>TRBV11-2|TRBJ1-1|TRBD1
CASSHSGGTEAFF
>TRBV5-1|NA|NA
CASSLTERQAYEQYF
>TRBV6-5|TRBJ2-7|NA
CASSYGGAPYEQYF
>TRBV5-1|TRBJ1-2|NA
CASSLGGVGYGYTF
>TRBV5-1|TRBJ1-1|NA
CASRWASEGTEAFF
>TRBV27|TRBJ1-6|TRBD1
CASHTGGYNSPLHF
>TRBV27|TRBJ1-5|TRBD1
CASGAQGAFVGQPQHF
>TRBV2|TRBJ1-6|TRBD1
CASSDVWDRTSSPLHF
>TRBV27|TRBJ1-3|NA
CASSLNRASAGNTIYF
>TRBV11-3|TRBJ2-1|NA
CASSFPESYNEQFF
>TRBV5-1|TRBJ1-1|NA
CASSLTTMNTEAFF
>TRBV5-8|TRBJ2-1|NA
CASSLQGSYNEQFF
>TRBV7-8|TRBJ2-4|NA
CASSPIRSGEGIQYF
>TRBV19|TRBJ2-7|TRBD2
CASSTVPRGRGVEQYF